This T cell receptor (beta chain) was captured by sequencing in a study of vaccination effects on CD4 cells after COVID-19. In the ViraFEST assay, antigen-specific CD4+ clonotypes were identified by expansion after peptide-pool stimulation. CD4+ T cell isolation took place after 10 days of culture. Negative nucleocapsid antibody tests before and after vaccination confirmed no previous SARS-CoV-2 infection. This clone was detected only a few times. Its antigen is currently unknown. Repertoires were generated with immunoSEQ multiplex PCR, while TCRdb's copy carries only in-frame clones and drops some. The sample yields fewer than 30,000 clones, about 72% seen once. Notes on the study in general: Clones arising from infection and from vaccination showed marked clonal contraction late after vaccination. Healthy vaccinees showed cross-reactivity with common cold coronaviruses in only 1 of 255 vaccine-induced clones.

Germline V gene lookup returns CDR1 SGHRS and CDR2 YFSETQ. There are 14 residues in the CDR3. The V end was cut by 0 bases, the J end by 4 bases, with 8 bases between. This material consisted of CD4+ T cells from PBMCs cultured with HCoV-OC43 spike peptides, taken before COVID-19 vaccination. Documented subset: HCoV-OC43 spike overlapping peptide pool stimulation. The receptor was isolated from a human donor who received a COVID-19 vaccine. The gene calls are TRBV5-1 and TRBJ1-3, with D unresolved. The CDR3 DNA sequence: TGCGCCAGCAGCTTGGTCGATGGAGGAAACACCATATATTTT. It codes for CASSLVDGGNTIYF.